The 32 T cell receptor beta chains given below trace back to one sample, sequenced in a study of blood T cell repertoires in COVID-19. Generated by immunoSEQ multiplex PCR, the TCRdb table keeps only in-frame clones and is missing some. The data contain over 250,000 clones, roughly 86% of them singletons. Source material: peripheral blood. These receptors came from a man aged 35-49 years who had recovered from COVID-19.

This clone was found a few times. The V call is TRBV28, the J call TRBJ1-1; TRBD1 agrees at 9 bases. V trimming: 2 bases; J trimming: 12 bases; junction bases outside the gene matches: 4. This CDR3 contains 12 residues. Germline-derived CDR1 and CDR2 are MDHEN and SYDVKM. This CDR3 is CASSLGTGMTFF. As DNA, the CDR3 is TGTGCCAGCAGTTTAGGGACAGGGATGACTTTCTTT.

The V gene is TRBV9, the J gene TRBJ2-3; the D gene is possibly TRBD1 (5 bases). Trimming pared 3 bases from V and 4 bases from J, leaving 15 bases between. Germline CDR1 reads SGDLS; CDR2 reads YYNGEE. The CDR3 totals 15 residues. The CDR3: CASSEGHHVADTQYF. As DNA, the CDR3 is TGTGCCAGCAGCGAGGGGCACCATGTGGCAGATACGCAGTATTTT.

The rearrangement links TRBV4-2 to TRBJ2-1; a weak D match, TRBD2 (5 bases). The CDR3 consists of 16 residues. The germline gives CDR1 LGHNA, CDR2 YNFKEQ. Trimming shortened V by 1 base and J by 10 bases, and 20 bases separated the two germline ends. For the CDR3, the DNA is TGTGCCAGCAGCCAAGCTCGGGTACGGGCTAGCCGGGAGCAGTTCTTC. Residues: CASSQARVRASREQFF.

A few counts support this clone. This sequence joins TRBV7-9 and TRBJ2-3; 8 nucleotides match TRBD2. The CDR3 totals 16 residues. Germline trimming cut 8 bases from V and 3 bases from J; bases unmatched to any gene: 13. The germline V gene encodes CDR1 SEHNR and CDR2 FQNEAQ (reference sequence). CDR3 nucleotide sequence: TGTGCCAGCTTACTTGGAGGGGTAGCGGGGACAGATACGCAGTATTTT. Residues: CASLLGGVAGTDTQYF.

The V and J genes are TRBV27 and TRBJ2-7, with a weak D call TRBD2 (5 bases). V lost 5 bases, J lost 3 bases, and 14 bases lay in between. CDR1 and CDR2 (germline): MNHEY, SMNVEV (reference sequence). The CDR3 is 14 residues long. CDR3 bases: TGTGCCAGCAGTCCCGGACTGTCATTCTACGAGCAGTACTTC. This translates into CASSPGLSFYEQYF.

This clone was recorded only once. The J gene is TRBJ2-5, the V gene TRBV7-9; possibly TRBD1 for D (7 bases). CDR1 SEHNR and CDR2 FQNEAQ come from the germline V gene (reference sequence). The length of the CDR3 is 14 residues. V lost 5 bases, J lost 4 bases, and 14 bases lay in between. This CDR3 reads CASSPRGTAETQYF. As DNA, the CDR3 is TGTGCCAGCAGCCCACGCGGGACAGCAGAGACCCAGTACTTC.

The chain uses TRBV7-2 and TRBJ2-2; TRBD2 is a possible D gene (6 bases). This CDR3 is 15 amino acids long. Trimming cost V 5 bases and J 4 bases, with 14 bases left between them. CDR1 SGHTA and CDR2 FQGNSA come from the germline V gene. The CDR3 loop reads CASSPPGLFTGELFF. The CDR3 DNA reads TGTGCCAGCAGCCCCCCGGGACTTTTCACCGGGGAGCTGTTTTTT. The variable domain in full, with the rest retrieved from reference TRBV7-2 and TRBJ2-2, is GAGVSQSPSNKVTEKGKDVELRCDPISGHTALYWYRQSLGQGLEFLIYFQGNSAPDKSGLPSDRFSAERTGGSVSTLTIQRTQQEDSAVYLCASSPPGLFTGELFFGEGSRLTVL.

The rearrangement joins TRBV28 to TRBJ1-2, with 7 positions matching TRBD1. Trimming took 5 bases from V and 4 from J; bases not matched to a gene: 4. Germline lookup yields CDR1 MDHEN and CDR2 SYDVKM. CDR3 length equals 13 residues. CDR3 nucleotides: TGTGCCAGCAGTAGACAGGGACTCTATGGCTACACCTTC. Amino acids: CASSRQGLYGYTF.

This clone was seen just once. The rearrangement joins TRBV10-2 to TRBJ2-1, with 11 positions matching TRBD2. The CDR3 has 18 residues. Germline CDR1 WSHSY, CDR2 SAAADI. With 0 bases clipped from V and 10 bases from J, the junction kept 14 bases outside the gene matches. The CDR3 sequence: CASSESTWASGRRKEQFF. The CDR3 DNA is TGCGCCAGCAGTGAGTCGACTTGGGCTAGCGGGAGGAGGAAGGAGCAGTTCTTC.

This chain connects TRBV29-1 to TRBJ2-1; 8 nucleotides agree with TRBD1. With 7 bases clipped from V and 6 bases from J, the junction kept 11 bases outside the gene matches. CDR1 and CDR2 from the germline V gene are SQVTM and ANQGSEA. The CDR3 is 14 amino acids. CDR3 sequence (DNA): TGCAGCGCCGATCCCCAGGGGGCGGGCAATGAGCAGTTCTTC. It is translated as CSADPQGAGNEQFF.

The chain is built from TRBV7-9 and TRBJ1-2; TRBD1 aligns across 10 bases. This CDR3 is 16 amino acids long. V shed 5 bases, J shed 4 bases, and the junction held 10 bases outside the gene matches. The germline V gene has CDR1 SEHNR and CDR2 FQNEAQ (reference sequence). The CDR3 region has the DNA TGTGCCAGCAGCAAAGGGGGACAGGGGAATGGCTATGGCTACACCTTC. This sequence encodes CASSKGGQGNGYGYTF.

This clone was recorded a few times. J is TRBJ2-7 and V is TRBV4-3, with 10 bases matching TRBD1. There are 15 residues in the CDR3. The germline gives CDR1 LGHNA, CDR2 YSLEER. The V and J ends lost 5 bases and 4 bases, in that order; junction bases with no gene match: 8. CDR3 coding DNA: TGCGCCAGCAGCACGACCGGGACAGGGGCATACGAGCAGTACTTC. Amino acids: CASSTTGTGAYEQYF.

V gene TRBV5-4 combines with J gene TRBJ2-7; 7 nucleotides align to TRBD1. CDR1 is SGHNT and CDR2 is YYREEE in the germline V gene (reference sequence). This CDR3 has 13 amino acids. V shed 4 bases and J 6 bases; nucleotides not matched to a gene: 7. The DNA of the CDR3 is TGTGCCAGCAGCAACGGGACAGTCCTCGAGCAGTACTTC. This sequence encodes CASSNGTVLEQYF. Full variable domain (missing parts from reference TRBV5-4 and TRBJ2-7): ETGVTQSPTHLIKTRGQQVTLRCSSQSGHNTVSWYQQALGQGPQFIFQYYREEENGRGNFPPRFSGLQFPNYSSELNVNALELDDSALYLCASSNGTVLEQYFGPGTRLTVT.

The V and J genes are TRBV9 and TRBJ2-1; possible D gene TRBD2, 6 bases. V gave up 4 bases and J gave up 9 bases, with 23 bases separating them. CDR3 length equals 16 residues. Per the germline V gene, CDR1 is SGDLS and CDR2 is YYNGEE. The CDR3 protein is CASSSTAVPSVGEQFF. The DNA of the CDR3 is TGTGCCAGCAGCTCGACTGCTGTTCCTAGCGTTGGTGAGCAGTTCTTC.

V and J are TRBV5-4 and TRBJ2-7; TRBD1 matches 10 bases. The CDR3 sequence is 15 residues long. Trimming at V came to 0 bases and at J to 4 bases, leaving 4 bases not matched to a gene. From germline, CDR1 is SGHNT and CDR2 YYREEE (reference sequence). The CDR3 loop reads CASSLAGTGVYEQYF. The CDR3 DNA is TGTGCCAGCAGCTTGGCCGGGACAGGGGTTTACGAGCAGTACTTC.

J is TRBJ2-5 and V is TRBV13; TRBD1 aligns across 8 bases. From germline, CDR1 is PRHDT and CDR2 FYEKMQ (reference sequence). The length of the CDR3 is 14 residues. V lost 4 bases, J lost 3 bases, and 4 bases stayed unmatched. CDR3: CASSSPTGEETQYF. The CDR3, as DNA: TGTGCCAGCAGCTCACCGACAGGGGAAGAGACCCAGTACTTC.

V is TRBV7-9 and J is TRBJ1-2; no definite D call. Germline-derived CDR1 and CDR2 are SEHNR and FQNEAQ (reference sequence). The CDR3 covers 15 residues. V dropped 3 bases and J dropped 2 bases, with 13 bases sitting between them. DNA for the CDR3: TGTGCCAGCAGCTTTGGGTCCAGCGGCAACTATGGCTACACCTTC. This gives the protein CASSFGSSGNYGYTF.

This chain links TRBV7-9 with TRBJ1-2; TRBD1 might be the D (6 bases). Trimming removed 1 base from V and 7 bases from J, with 19 bases in between. The germline CDR1 and CDR2 sequences are SEHNR and FQNEAQ (reference sequence). CDR3 length: 16 amino acids. CDR3 region: CASSLGSGVLSLGYTF. The CDR3 DNA is TGTGCCAGCAGCTTAGGGTCAGGGGTACTTTCGCTTGGCTACACCTTC.

The V call is TRBV7-9, the J call TRBJ1-5; 7 positions agree with TRBD1. The CDR3 is 16 amino acids. V shed 2 bases, J shed 4 bases, and the junction held 8 bases outside the gene matches. Germline CDR1 SEHNR, CDR2 FQNEAQ (reference sequence). The CDR3 protein is CASSLQRDSRNQPQHF. The CDR3 DNA reads TGTGCCAGCAGCTTACAACGGGACAGCCGGAATCAGCCCCAGCATTTT.

V is TRBV12-3 or TRBV12-4 and J is TRBJ1-6; the D is unclear. The CDR3 covers 13 residues. Between the trimmed V and J ends, which lost 8 bases and 4 bases, there was a span of 9 bases. The CDR3 sequence is CASHYGYNSPLHF. CDR3 coding DNA: TGTGCCAGCCATTACGGGTATAATTCACCCCTCCACTTT.

The gene calls are TRBV9 and TRBJ2-1; TRBD2 aligns across 10 bases. The CDR3 consists of 15 residues. With 0 bases clipped from V and 9 bases from J, the junction kept 6 bases outside the gene matches. Germline CDR1 SGDLS, CDR2 YYNGEE. In DNA, the CDR3 is TGTGCCAGCAGCGTAGGGATAGCGGGGGGCGGTGAGCAGTTCTTC. Encoded protein: CASSVGIAGGGEQFF.

The chain carries TRBV6-5 and TRBJ1-6, with D unresolved. This CDR3 has 14 residues. The germline V and J ends were trimmed by 4 bases and 7 bases, with 11 bases remaining between them. Germline V gives CDR1 MNHEY, CDR2 SVGAGI. The CDR3 region is CASSSFQANSPLHF. The CDR3 DNA is TGTGCCAGCAGTTCCTTCCAGGCAAATTCACCCCTCCACTTT.

The genes are TRBV12-3 or TRBV12-4 and TRBJ2-4; 7 nucleotides align to TRBD1. The CDR3 is 13 residues long. J gave up 5 bases and V 10 bases, and 8 bases lay outside the gene matches. DNA for the CDR3: TGTGCCACCTCTCTAGGGGGCGAAAACATTCAGTACTTC. Translating it yields CATSLGGENIQYF.

This clone was seen a handful of times. The chain couples TRBV3-1 (or the pseudogene TRBV3-2) to TRBJ2-2; TRBD1 matches 7 bases. V trimming: 3 bases; J trimming: 6 bases; junction bases outside the gene matches: 4. The CDR3 spans 14 residues. From germline, CDR1 is LGHDT and CDR2 YNNKEL (reference sequence). CDR3 sequence reads: CASSQLQGPGELFF. Written as DNA, the CDR3 is TGTGCCAGCAGCCAGCTACAGGGGCCCGGGGAGCTGTTTTTT.

The genes are TRBV11-2 and TRBJ2-1, with D tentatively TRBD2 (7 bases). V shed 5 bases and J shed 5 bases, with 19 bases lying between them. CDR3 size: 16 residues. Germline V gene data show CDR1 as SGHAT and CDR2 as FQNNGV. The chain's CDR3 is CASSRLGAGVNNEQFF. CDR3 sequence (DNA): TGTGCCAGCAGCCGGTTGGGGGCGGGAGTTAACAATGAGCAGTTCTTC.

The J gene is TRBJ1-3, the V gene TRBV29-1; the D is unclear. Trimming took 4 bases from V and 3 from J, leaving 10 bases between them. Per germline, CDR1 SQVTM and CDR2 ANQGSEA. CDR3 length: 13 residues. CDR3 loop: CSVAAGVGNTIYF. For the CDR3, the DNA is TGCAGCGTTGCGGCAGGTGTTGGAAACACCATATATTTT.

The CDR3 sequence is CASSLALGGAPGEQYF. For the CDR3, the DNA is TGTGCCAGCAGCTTAGCGCTAGGGGGCGCCCCGGGCGAGCAGTACTTC. The V gene is TRBV7-2, the J gene TRBJ2-7; the match to TRBD1 covers 7 bases. Per germline, CDR1 SGHTA and CDR2 FQGNSA. The V segment lost 0 bases and the J segment 6 bases; nucleotides outside the gene matches: 11. The CDR3 contains 16 residues.

The rearrangement links TRBV30 to TRBJ2-1; tentative D call: TRBD1 (5 bases). Per the germline V gene, CDR1 is GTSNPN and CDR2 is SVGIG (reference sequence). V was trimmed by 0 bases and J by 8 bases, leaving 14 bases between them. The CDR3 sequence is 14 residues long. The CDR3 spells CAWSVLGRADEQFF. For the CDR3, the DNA is TGTGCCTGGAGTGTACTCGGCAGGGCTGATGAGCAGTTCTTC.

This sequence joins TRBV6-1 and TRBJ1-2; tentatively, D is TRBD1 (5 bases). V was cut by 2 bases and J by 8 bases, with 15 bases left in between. There are 14 residues in the CDR3. The germline gives CDR1 MNHNS, CDR2 SASEGT. The CDR3 nucleotides read TGTGCCAGCAGTGAAAGGGGATCCGGTACGGGCTACACCTTC. It is translated as CASSERGSGTGYTF.

The chain recombines TRBV12-5 with TRBJ1-5; 9 bases align to TRBD1. V trimming: 4 bases; J trimming: 0 bases; junction bases outside the gene matches: 16. This CDR3 spans 20 amino acids. The germline gives CDR1 LGHNT, CDR2 FRNRAP. CDR3: CASGSPPGDRDHYSNQPQHF. DNA for the CDR3: TGTGCTAGTGGTTCCCCACCCGGGGACAGGGATCATTATAGCAATCAGCCCCAGCATTTT. The whole variable domain, remainder taken from reference TRBV12-5 and TRBJ1-5, is DARVTQTPRHKVTEMGQEVTMRCQPILGHNTVFWYRQTMMQGLELLAYFRNRAPLDDSGMPKDRFSAEMPDATLATLKIQPSEPRDSAVYFCASGSPPGDRDHYSNQPQHFGDGTRLSIL.

This clone was observed a single time. V is TRBV7-2 and J is TRBJ2-3; no firm D call. The CDR3 loop spans 15 amino acids. The V gene lost 5 bases and the J gene lost 3 bases, with 15 bases spanning the gap. Germline-derived CDR1 and CDR2 are SGHTA and FQGNSA. CDR3 region: CASSPTQRYTDTQYF. The CDR3 nucleotides read TGTGCCAGCAGCCCCACACAGAGATATACAGATACGCAGTATTTT.

This chain links TRBV6-6 with TRBJ1-2, with 12 bases that match TRBD1. CDR3 length: 16 amino acids. V was clipped by 6 bases and J by 4 bases; unmatched bases: 9. Germline CDR1 is MNHNY and CDR2 is SVGAGI (reference sequence). The CDR3: CASSGDRGRIGYGYTF. The DNA of the CDR3 is TGTGCCAGCAGCGGGGACAGGGGGCGCATTGGCTATGGCTACACCTTC.